A selection of T cell receptor beta chains follows, all from one sample in a study of shared clonotypes between healthy human individuals. Profiling relied on immunoSEQ multiplex PCR, and the TCRdb table lists in-frame clones only, not all of them. The top ten hold about 0.52% of the sample, which has about 1 million clones, around 82% seen once. The source material was memory CD4+ T cells from PBMCs. These receptors were obtained from a man between 18 and 29 years old in good health. Some clones in this sample may be carry-over from other donors' samples. The CDR3 runs from the conserved cysteine through the conserved F or W. Fields, in order: clone size, V gene, D gene, J gene, CDR3 protein, CDR3 DNA. The D gene is left open where the match is weak. Expanded clones get a size class; other rows say once, few or many, or leave the size out.

>NA|TRBV7-8|TRBD2|TRBJ2-1
CASSTLALGGRESYNEQFF
TGTGCCAGCAGCACCCTCGCCTTGGGCGGGAGGGAGTCCTACAATGAGCAGTTCTTC
>many|TRBV5-1|NA|TRBJ2-7
CASSDHDRSYEQYF
TGCGCCAGCAGCGATCACGACCGATCCTACGAGCAGTACTTC
>NA|TRBV4-1|TRBD2|TRBJ2-2
CASSQEGRGARTGELFF
TGCGCCAGCAGCCAAGAAGGGCGGGGGGCGCGGACCGGGGAGCTGTTTTTT
>NA|TRBV27|TRBD1|TRBJ1-5
CASSPGQGSSGSQPQHF
TGTGCCAGCAGTCCCGGACAGGGCAGCTCCGGTTCTCAGCCCCAGCATTTT
>NA|TRBV10-3|NA|TRBJ1-1
CAIRPLARHSEAFF
TGTGCCATCAGGCCTCTTGCCAGACACTCAGAAGCTTTCTTT
>NA|TRBV28|NA|TRBJ1-5
CASAKDSNQPQHF
TGTGCCAGCGCTAAGGATAGCAATCAGCCCCAGCATTTT
>NA|TRBV30|TRBD2|TRBJ2-3
CAWSEGTSGRSDTQYF
TGTGCCTGGAGTGAGGGGACTAGCGGGAGGTCAGATACGCAGTATTTT
>NA|TRBV28|TRBD1|TRBJ2-7
CASSPLDRGRERDEQYF
TGTGCCAGCAGTCCACTGGACAGGGGGCGCGAGAGGGACGAGCAGTACTTC
>NA|TRBV6-5|NA|TRBJ2-7
CASSYSDKPYEQYF
TGTGCCAGCAGTTACTCGGACAAGCCCTACGAGCAGTACTTC
>NA|TRBV5-4|NA|TRBJ2-5
CASSDKGRLQETQYF
TGTGCCAGCAGTGATAAGGGACGGCTACAAGAGACCCAGTACTTC
>NA|TRBV7-9|NA|TRBJ2-7
CASSPGSGSGPGEQYF
TGTGCCAGCAGCCCGGGTTCGGGAAGCGGCCCCGGCGAGCAGTACTTC
>few|TRBV18|NA|TRBJ2-2
CASFSREQIWTGELFF
TGTGCCAGCTTCTCAAGGGAGCAGATCTGGACCGGGGAGCTGTTTTTT
>many|TRBV25-1|NA|TRBJ2-2
CASQRNQGPTGELFF
TGTGCCAGCCAACGGAACCAGGGACCCACCGGGGAGCTGTTTTTT
>once|TRBV5-1|NA|TRBJ2-5
CASQKTAGQETQYF
TGCGCCAGCCAAAAAACAGCCGGCCAAGAGACCCAGTACTTC
>NA|TRBV11-2|NA|TRBJ2-2
CASSLARQAGELFF
TGTGCCAGCAGCTTAGCCCGACAGGCCGGGGAGCTGTTTTTT
>NA|TRBV6-5|NA|TRBJ1-3
CASSYAGSGNTIYF
TGTGCCAGCAGTTACGCGGGCTCTGGAAACACCATATATTTT
>NA|TRBV18|NA|TRBJ1-5
CASSSTTAAQHF
TGTGCCAGCTCATCAACGACAGCGGCCCAGCATTTT
>NA|TRBV28|TRBD1|TRBJ1-5
CASRPGTGTWYQPQHF
TGTGCCAGCAGACCTGGGACAGGGACGTGGTATCAGCCCCAGCATTTT
>NA|TRBV7-2|NA|TRBJ2-7
CASSLEYAEGEQYF
TGTGCCAGCAGCTTAGAATACGCGGAGGGCGAGCAGTACTTC
>NA|TRBV20-1|NA|TRBJ1-1
CSARGRSEAFF
TGCAGTGCTAGAGGTCGGTCTGAAGCTTTCTTT
>few|TRBV7-9|TRBD1|TRBJ1-5
CASSQWGQGVNQPQHF
TGTGCCAGCAGCCAATGGGGACAGGGGGTTAATCAGCCCCAGCATTTT
>NA|TRBV4-2|TRBD1|TRBJ2-7
CASSPGTGAGYEQYF
TGTGCCAGCAGCCCAGGAACAGGGGCGGGCTACGAGCAGTACTTC
>NA|TRBV7-6|TRBD1|TRBJ1-3
CASSLRGANRGLGNTIYF
TGTGCCAGCAGCTTAAGGGGGGCTAACAGGGGTCTTGGAAACACCATATATTTT
>NA|TRBV21-1|NA|TRBJ2-7
CASSNPRTVSLYEQYF
TGTGCCAGCAGCAACCCCCGGACGGTAAGCCTTTACGAGCAGTACTTC
>few|TRBV21-1|NA|TRBJ1-2
CASRLFWQFYGYTF
TGTGCCAGCCGCCTGTTTTGGCAGTTCTATGGCTACACCTTC
>NA|TRBV6-1|TRBD1|TRBJ2-7
CASSEGQGIYYEQYF
TGTGCCAGCAGTGAGGGACAGGGCATATATTACGAGCAGTACTTC
>NA|TRBV5-8|NA|TRBJ1-5
CASSQGSRSNQPQHF
TGTGCCAGCAGCCAAGGGAGCAGAAGCAATCAGCCCCAGCATTTT
>NA|TRBV27|TRBD1|TRBJ2-7
CASSLYGTGFEQYF
TGTGCCAGCAGTTTGTACGGGACAGGCTTCGAGCAGTACTTC
>once|TRBV18|TRBD1|TRBJ2-3
CASSLGTGASPDTQYF
TGTGCCAGCTCACTAGGGACAGGGGCCTCCCCAGATACGCAGTATTTT
>NA|TRBV7-2|NA|TRBJ2-7
CASSLVGGTLPYEQYF
TGTGCCAGCAGCTTAGTTGGCGGGACTCTGCCTTACGAGCAGTACTTC
>NA|TRBV19|NA|TRBJ1-1
CASNLDRRTEAFF
TGTGCCAGTAACCTCGACCGCCGGACTGAAGCTTTCTTT
>NA|TRBV11-3|NA|TRBJ2-2
CASSLEAGSTGELFF
TGTGCCAGCAGCTTAGAGGCCGGATCCACCGGGGAGCTGTTTTTT
>NA|TRBV7-2|NA|TRBJ2-3
CASSQTYTDTQYF
TGTGCCAGCAGCCAAACATACACAGATACGCAGTATTTT
>NA|TRBV7-3|NA|TRBJ2-1
CASSLLFGDNEQFF
TGTGCCAGCAGCTTACTTTTTGGGGACAATGAGCAGTTCTTC
>NA|TRBV5-4|NA|TRBJ2-3
CASSSDGGDTQYF
TGTGCCAGCAGTTCAGACGGCGGAGATACGCAGTATTTT
>few|TRBV10-1|NA|TRBJ2-1
CASSAPRGGGLSYNEQFF
TGCGCCAGCAGTGCCCCCCGGGGCGGGGGCCTCTCCTACAATGAGCAGTTCTTC
>NA|TRBV6-6|NA|TRBJ2-1
CASVRDHNEQFF
TGTGCCAGCGTCCGGGACCACAATGAGCAGTTCTTC
>NA|TRBV7-6|NA|TRBJ1-1
CASSRPVRSSSLNTEAFF
TGTGCCAGCAGCCGCCCCGTCAGGTCATCAAGCTTGAACACTGAAGCTTTCTTT
>once|TRBV7-2|NA|TRBJ2-3
CASSLGGWADTQYF
TGTGCCAGCAGCTTAGGGGGTTGGGCAGATACGCAGTATTTT
>NA|TRBV30|TRBD1|TRBJ1-1
CAWSDTGGGTEAFF
TGTGCCTGGAGTGATACAGGGGGTGGCACTGAAGCTTTCTTT
>NA|TRBV15|NA|TRBJ1-5
CATSRGGGWSQPQHF
TGTGCCACCAGCAGAGGAGGGGGTTGGAGTCAGCCCCAGCATTTT
>few|TRBV27|NA|TRBJ1-5
CASSTGHQPQHF
TGTGCCAGCAGCACAGGGCATCAGCCCCAGCATTTT
>NA|TRBV9|TRBD2|TRBJ2-1
CASSGEGTEQFF
TGTGCCAGCAGCGGGGAGGGGACTGAGCAGTTCTTC
>NA|TRBV28|TRBD1|TRBJ1-4
CASSLGDSNEKLFF
TGTGCCAGCAGTTTAGGGGACAGTAATGAAAAACTGTTTTTT
>NA|TRBV4-1|TRBD2|TRBJ2-1
CASSQDPGSGRAHEQFF
TGCGCCAGCAGCCAGGACCCGGGGAGCGGGAGGGCCCATGAGCAGTTCTTC
>NA|TRBV6-1|NA|TRBJ1-2
CASSESGRGYTF
TGTGCCAGCAGTGAAAGTGGACGGGGCTACACCTTC
>NA|TRBV30|NA|TRBJ1-2
CASIGNYGYTF
TGTGCCTCGATAGGGAACTATGGCTACACCTTC
>NA|TRBV7-9|NA|TRBJ2-2
CASSLQGLFKTGELFF
TGTGCCAGCAGCTTACAGGGGCTTTTTAAGACCGGGGAGCTGTTTTTT
>NA|TRBV7-9|NA|TRBJ1-3
CASSGSSRNTIYF
TGTGCCAGCAGCGGAAGTAGCAGAAACACCATATATTTT
>once|TRBV4-2|NA|TRBJ2-7
CASSNSRSYEQYF
TGTGCCAGCAGCAACTCCCGCTCCTACGAGCAGTACTTC
>NA|TRBV7-2|NA|TRBJ1-4
CASSHRPGGDEKLFF
TGTGCCAGCAGCCATCGACCGGGTGGGGATGAAAAACTGTTTTTT
>many|TRBV4-1|NA|TRBJ2-1
CASSQLPGPPAFF
TGCGCCAGCAGCCAGCTCCCGGGACCCCCCGCGTTCTTC
>NA|TRBV5-1|NA|TRBJ2-6
CASSLGGSSGANVLTF
TGCGCCAGCAGCCTGGGTGGGAGCTCTGGGGCCAACGTCCTGACTTTC
>once|TRBV7-8|NA|TRBJ2-7
CASSFRALRDEQYF
TGTGCCAGCAGCTTCCGGGCCCTAAGAGACGAGCAGTACTTC
>once|TRBV19|TRBD1|TRBJ2-3
CASRRTGGTDTQYF
TGTGCCAGTAGACGGACAGGGGGGACAGATACGCAGTATTTT
>few|TRBV19|NA|TRBJ2-7
CASSMGDTSYEQYF
TGTGCCAGTAGTATGGGGGACACCTCCTACGAGCAGTACTTC
>NA|TRBV5-1|NA|TRBJ2-7
CASSFGGFYEQYF
TGCGCCAGCAGCTTTGGGGGCTTCTACGAGCAGTACTTC
>NA|TRBV7-7|TRBD1|TRBJ2-1
CASSPGTGGELEQFF
TGTGCCAGCAGCCCAGGGACAGGGGGCGAGTTAGAGCAGTTCTTC